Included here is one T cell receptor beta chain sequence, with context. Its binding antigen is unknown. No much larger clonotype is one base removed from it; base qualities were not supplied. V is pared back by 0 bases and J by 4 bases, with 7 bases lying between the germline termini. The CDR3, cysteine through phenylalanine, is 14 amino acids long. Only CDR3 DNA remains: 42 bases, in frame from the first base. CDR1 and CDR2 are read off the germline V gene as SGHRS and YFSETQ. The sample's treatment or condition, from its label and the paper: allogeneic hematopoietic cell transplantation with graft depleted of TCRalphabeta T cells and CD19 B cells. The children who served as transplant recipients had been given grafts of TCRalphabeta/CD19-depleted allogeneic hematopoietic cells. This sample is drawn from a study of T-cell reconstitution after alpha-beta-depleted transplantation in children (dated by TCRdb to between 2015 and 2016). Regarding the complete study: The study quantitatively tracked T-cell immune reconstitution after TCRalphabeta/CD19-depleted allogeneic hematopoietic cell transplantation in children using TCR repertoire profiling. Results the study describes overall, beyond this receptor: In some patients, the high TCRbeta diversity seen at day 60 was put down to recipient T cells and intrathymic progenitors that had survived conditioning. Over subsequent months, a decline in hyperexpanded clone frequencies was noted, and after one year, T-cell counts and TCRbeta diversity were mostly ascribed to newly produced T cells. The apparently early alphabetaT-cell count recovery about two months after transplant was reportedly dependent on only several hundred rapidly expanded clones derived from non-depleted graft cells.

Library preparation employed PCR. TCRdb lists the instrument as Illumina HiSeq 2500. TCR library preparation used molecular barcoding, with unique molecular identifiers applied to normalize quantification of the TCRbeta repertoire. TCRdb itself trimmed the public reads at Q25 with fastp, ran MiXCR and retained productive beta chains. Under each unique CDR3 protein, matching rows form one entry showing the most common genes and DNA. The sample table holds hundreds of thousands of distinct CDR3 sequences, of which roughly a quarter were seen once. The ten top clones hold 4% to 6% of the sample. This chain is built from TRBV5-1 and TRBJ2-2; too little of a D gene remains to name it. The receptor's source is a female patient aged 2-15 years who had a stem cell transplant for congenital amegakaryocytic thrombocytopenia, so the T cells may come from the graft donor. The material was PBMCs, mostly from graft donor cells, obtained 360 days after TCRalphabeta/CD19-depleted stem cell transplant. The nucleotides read TGCGCCAGCAGCTTGGTGGCAGGCACCGGGGAGCTGTTTTTT. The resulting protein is CASSLVAGTGELFF.